The clone carrying this T cell receptor (beta chain) has a single count. Other DNA sequences within the sample encode an identical CDR3. CDR3 length: 15 residues. Germline V gene lookup returns CDR1 SGHNT and CDR2 YYREEE (reference sequence). V shed 2 bases and J 3 bases; nucleotides not matched to a gene: 3. Original processing methods: Quantification of nucleated cells was approximated via reference gene primer amplification. Using immunoSEQ multiplex PCR, the repertoire was profiled, and TCRdb retains in-frame clones only, with some absent. That table supplies the V and J calls and clone size; D and trimming were determined from the DNA. The data contain tens of thousands of clones, around four fifths of them singletons. The sample belongs to a study of blood T cell repertoires in COVID-19. Study-level background: Whether acute or convalescent, the COVID-19 samples came from the United States, Italy and Spain. T cells, B-cell-depleted T cells, or PBMCs provided the cDNA or gDNA that served as material.

Sequencing was carried out using peripheral blood. This sequence joins TRBV5-4 and TRBJ2-2; 8 positions agree with TRBD1. This TCR derives from a woman in her 70s with active or convalescent COVID-19. The CDR3 DNA sequence: TGTGCCAGCAGCTTAGGACAGGGTTACACCGGGGAGCTGTTTTTT. Its translation: CASSLGQGYTGELFF. The whole variable domain, filled in from reference TRBV5-4 and TRBJ2-2, reads ETGVTQSPTHLIKTRGQQVTLRCSSQSGHNTVSWYQQALGQGPQFIFQYYREEENGRGNFPPRFSGLQFPNYSSELNVNALELDDSALYLCASSLGQGYTGELFFGEGSRLTVL.